This record looks at one T cell receptor beta chain sequence and its context. The source of the sample is a study of control samples from healthy donors and cancer patients. Profiling relied on immunoSEQ multiplex PCR, and the TCRdb table lists in-frame clones only, not all of them. This table has 100,000 to 150,000 clones, 87% appearing once. The CDR3 covers 16 residues. Between the trimmed V and J ends, which lost 4 bases and 5 bases, there was a span of 18 bases. In germline, CDR1 is SGHRS, CDR2 YFSETQ. The sequencing input was blood. V usage is TRBV5-1 and J usage is TRBJ1-4; D is perhaps TRBD1 (5 bases). The TCR sequence derives from a middle-aged man in good health. CDR3 protein: CASSRSGSGANEKLFF. The CDR3 bases are TGCGCCAGCAGCCGTTCCGGGTCCGGGGCAAATGAAAAACTGTTTTTT.